The 2 T cell receptor beta chains below all came from one sample that was sequenced in a study of TIL therapy for anti-PD-1-resistant metastatic lung cancer. The libraries were made with immunoSEQ v3. Generated by immunoSEQ multiplex PCR, the TCRdb table keeps only in-frame clones and is missing some. The repertoire has some 11,000 clones, 50% to 75% of them found once; the top ten carry around 7.4%. Time point: pre-treatment sample, taken before nivolumab and TIL therapy. Tumor tissue came from excised metastases, mostly pleural nodules or supraclavicular lymph nodes. Sequences were derived from tumor tissue, sampled at baseline. The receptors come from a person between 25 and 79 years old with non-small cell lung cancer.

The rearrangement uses TRBV24-1 and TRBJ2-1; no clear D gene. Germline V gives CDR1 KGHDR, CDR2 SFDVKD. This CDR3 has 13 residues. Trimming pared 9 bases from V and 0 bases from J, leaving 8 bases between. The CDR3 DNA sequence: TGTGCCACCTCATGGGCCTCCTACAATGAGCAGTTCTTC. Encoded protein: CATSWASYNEQFF.

This chain uses TRBV6-5 with TRBJ1-2; 7 positions agree with TRBD1. The CDR3 is made up of 15 amino acids. V lost 0 bases and J lost 6; bases outside the gene matches: 7. Germline loops: CDR1 MNHEY, CDR2 SVGAGI. In DNA, the CDR3 is TGTGCCAGCAGTTACTCCCGTTACGGGACAGATGGCTACACCTTC. Protein: CASSYSRYGTDGYTF.